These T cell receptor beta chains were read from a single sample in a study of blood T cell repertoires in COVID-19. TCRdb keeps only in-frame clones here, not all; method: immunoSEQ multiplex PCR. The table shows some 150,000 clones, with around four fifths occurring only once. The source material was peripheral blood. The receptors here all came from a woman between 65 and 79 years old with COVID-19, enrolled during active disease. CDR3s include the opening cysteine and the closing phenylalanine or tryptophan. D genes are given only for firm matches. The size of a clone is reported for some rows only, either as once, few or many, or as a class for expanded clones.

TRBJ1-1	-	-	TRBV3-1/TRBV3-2	TGTGCCAGCAAAGGACAGAATCGGGAAGCTTTCTTT	CASKGQNREAFF
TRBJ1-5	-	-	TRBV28	TGTGCCAGCAGCCAAACTTTAATATCCCAGCATTTT	CASSQTLISQHF
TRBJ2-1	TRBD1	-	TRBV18	TGTGCCAGCTCCCGCTACAGGGGGCTTCAGGATGAGCAGTTCTTC	CASSRYRGLQDEQFF
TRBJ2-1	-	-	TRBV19	TGTGCCAGTAGTATACGCACAGGGTCTGGCAATGAGCAGTTCTTC	CASSIRTGSGNEQFF
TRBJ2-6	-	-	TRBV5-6	TGTGCCAGCCGGACATCCAAAGCTCTGGCGACCAACGTCCTGACTTTC	CASRTSKALATNVLTF
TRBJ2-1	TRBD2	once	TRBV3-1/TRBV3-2	TGTGCCAGCAGCCAAAGTCTAGCGGGAGTTAATGAGCAGTTCTTC	CASSQSLAGVNEQFF
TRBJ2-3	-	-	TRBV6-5	TGTGCCAGCAGACCGCCCGGGACTGCTACAGATACGCAGTATTTT	CASRPPGTATDTQYF
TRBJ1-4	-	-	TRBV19	TGTGCCAGTAGTATGTTAACAACTAATGAAAAACTGTTTTTT	CASSMLTTNEKLFF
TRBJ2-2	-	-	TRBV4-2	TGTGCCAGCAGCCAAGAGGGGGGGCCTAACGGGGAGCTGTTTTTT	CASSQEGGPNGELFF
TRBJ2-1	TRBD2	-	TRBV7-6	TGTGCCAGCGCGAAGCGGGAACTATACAATGAGCAGTTCTTC	CASAKRELYNEQFF
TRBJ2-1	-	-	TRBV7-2	TGTGCCAGCAGCTTAGGCGTAGCGAGCAATGAGCAGTTCTTC	CASSLGVASNEQFF
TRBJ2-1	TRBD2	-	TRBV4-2	TGTGCCAGCAGCCAAGATATCGCCGCCACTAGCGGGGGTAACAATGAGCAGTTCTTC	CASSQDIAATSGGNNEQFF
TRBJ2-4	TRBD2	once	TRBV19	TGTGCCAGTAGTAAAAGACTAGCGGGAGATCCAGCCAAAAACATTCAGTACTTC	CASSKRLAGDPAKNIQYF
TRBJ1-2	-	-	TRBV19	TGTGCCAGTAGTGGATCCGACAGTTATGGCTACACCTTC	CASSGSDSYGYTF